These 20 T cell receptor beta chains were all obtained from the same sample, sequenced in a study of blood T cell repertoires in COVID-19. The data were produced by immunoSEQ multiplex PCR, yet TCRdb's version contains in-frame clones alone and is incomplete. Of about 110,000 clones listed, around 80% are singletons. The sequenced material came from peripheral blood. The receptors come from a human donor in a cohort sampled during active or convalescent COVID-19.

This sequence joins TRBV6-5 and TRBJ2-5; weak D call: TRBD1 (6 bases). The germline V gene encodes CDR1 MNHEY and CDR2 SVGAGI. This CDR3 comprises 14 residues. V dropped 2 bases and J dropped 5 bases, with 12 bases sitting between them. CDR3 DNA: TGTGCCAGCAGTTACGTCAGGGGAGTGGAGACCCAGTACTTC. Its protein is CASSYVRGVETQYF.

The chain links TRBV10-3 to TRBJ2-7, with a possible D match to TRBD1 (5 bases). The CDR3 covers 11 residues. Deletions cut 9 bases from V and 3 bases from J, with 9 bases between. Germline lookup yields CDR1 ENHRY and CDR2 SYGVKD. Here the CDR3 reads CAMGQGYEQYF. CDR3 in DNA: TGTGCCATGGGGCAGGGCTACGAGCAGTACTTC.

The chain recombines TRBV6-1 with TRBJ2-4; the D is unclear. The CDR3 spans 15 residues. CDR1 MNHNS and CDR2 SASEGT come from the germline V gene. The V end was cut by 2 bases, the J end by 0 bases, with 8 bases between. The CDR3 spells CASSEPGLAKNIQYF. The DNA of the CDR3 is TGTGCCAGCAGTGAACCGGGTCTAGCCAAAAACATTCAGTACTTC.

The genes are TRBV4-3 and TRBJ1-1; possibly TRBD1 for D (5 bases). CDR1 and CDR2 (germline): LGHNA, YSLEER. The CDR3 covers 13 residues. The ends were cut back, 2 bases at V and 7 bases at J, with 11 bases in the middle. The CDR3 nucleotides are TGCGCCAGCAGCCAACAAGGGGATAGTGAAGCTTTCTTT. Protein: CASSQQGDSEAFF.

The gene calls are TRBV5-1 and TRBJ2-7; 8 bases are a match to TRBD1. Germline-derived CDR1 and CDR2 are SGHRS and YFSETQ. The CDR3 runs to 16 residues. The trim removed 2 bases at V and 2 bases at J, leaving 9 bases unmatched. CDR3 sequence: CASSLAGQGPPYEQYF. The CDR3, as DNA: TGCGCCAGCAGCTTAGCCGGACAGGGTCCCCCCTACGAGCAGTACTTC.

The chain couples TRBV28 to TRBJ2-1; 7 nucleotides match TRBD1. The CDR3 loop spans 15 amino acids. Germline loops: CDR1 MDHEN, CDR2 SYDVKM. The V and J ends lost 4 bases and 10 bases, in that order; junction bases with no gene match: 13. The CDR3 loop reads CASSSLRQGRREQFF. The CDR3, as DNA: TGTGCCAGCAGTTCCCTCCGACAGGGACGTAGGGAGCAGTTCTTC. Supplemented by reference TRBV28 and TRBJ2-1, the full variable domain reads DVKVTQSSRYLVKRTGEKVFLECVQDMDHENMFWYRQDPGLGLRLIYFSYDVKMKEKGDIPEGYSVSREKKERFSLILESASTNQTSMYLCASSSLRQGRREQFFGPGTRLTVL.

The chain employs TRBV6-6 and TRBJ2-1; 7 bases map to TRBD2. Germline lookup yields CDR1 MNHNY and CDR2 SVGAGI (reference sequence). The CDR3 extends over 15 amino acids. Trimming at V came to 3 bases and at J to 2 bases, leaving 4 bases not matched to a gene. The CDR3 region is CASSYLGGTYNEQFF. The DNA for the CDR3 is TGTGCCAGCAGTTATCTCGGGGGGACCTACAATGAGCAGTTCTTC.

The chain has TRBV5-6 and TRBJ2-5; 8 bases map to TRBD2. Germline V lookup: CDR1 SGHDT, CDR2 YYEEEE. J lost 5 bases, V lost 2 bases, and 2 bases had no gene match. This CDR3 comprises 13 residues. CDR3 sequence reads: CASSLTSGETQYF. The CDR3, as DNA: TGTGCCAGCAGCTTAACTAGCGGCGAGACCCAGTACTTC.

The chain carries TRBV28 and TRBJ2-5; D perhaps matches TRBD2 (6 bases). V lost 5 bases to trimming and J lost 4 bases, with 23 bases between them. The germline V gene encodes CDR1 MDHEN and CDR2 SYDVKM. This CDR3 spans 17 amino acids. CDR3 in DNA: TGTGCCAGCAGTCTTACCCTCACGGGGGTAAAGGCAGAGACCCAGTACTTC. Residues: CASSLTLTGVKAETQYF. The whole variable domain, filled in from reference TRBV28 and TRBJ2-5, reads DVKVTQSSRYLVKRTGEKVFLECVQDMDHENMFWYRQDPGLGLRLIYFSYDVKMKEKGDIPEGYSVSREKKERFSLILESASTNQTSMYLCASSLTLTGVKAETQYFGPGTRLLVL.

This clone was counted ten times or more. The rearrangement uses TRBV6-5 and TRBJ2-7; 8 nucleotides agree with TRBD2. The ends lost 6 bases at V and 3 bases at J; junction bases unmatched: 7. Per germline, CDR1 MNHEY and CDR2 SVGAGI. The CDR3 length is 14 residues. The CDR3 protein is CASRPPGGVYEQYF. In nucleotides, the CDR3 is TGTGCCAGCAGACCCCCCGGGGGGGTCTACGAGCAGTACTTC.

This chain uses TRBV12-3 or TRBV12-4 with TRBJ2-1; D unresolved. Trimming took 3 bases from V and 9 from J, leaving 6 bases between them. The length of the CDR3 is 11 residues. CDR3 loop: CASSFLSEQFF. DNA of the CDR3: TGTGCCAGCAGTTTCTTGAGTGAGCAGTTCTTC.

This clone was picked up a small number of times. This chain connects TRBV9 to TRBJ2-5; a possible D gene is TRBD1 (6 bases). The V end was cut by 6 bases, the J end by 5 bases, with 17 bases between. The CDR3 consists of 14 residues. Germline-derived CDR1 and CDR2 are SGDLS and YYNGEE. DNA of the CDR3: TGTGCCAGCACCTTTAGCCACAGGGATGAGACCCAGTACTTC. It translates to CASTFSHRDETQYF.

The J gene is TRBJ2-1, the V gene TRBV27; D is possibly TRBD2 (5 bases). The CDR3 has 13 amino acids. The V and J ends lost 1 base and 7 bases respectively, with 8 bases between them. In germline, CDR1 is MNHEY, CDR2 SMNVEV (reference sequence). DNA of the CDR3: TGTGCCAGCAGTTTATACCGGGAAAATGAGCAGTTCTTC. Translation: CASSLYRENEQFF.

CDR3 residues: CASSNDIHNEQFF. DNA for the CDR3: TGTGCCAGCAGTAACGACATCCACAATGAGCAGTTCTTC. This chain links TRBV3-1 (or the pseudogene TRBV3-2) with TRBJ2-1; D not certain. Germline CDR1 LGHDT, CDR2 YNNKEL (reference sequence). Trimming cost V 6 bases and J 5 bases, with 11 bases left between them. The CDR3 contains 13 residues.

The chain has TRBV28 and TRBJ2-3; D remains unclear. V shed 2 bases and J shed 0 bases, with 9 bases lying between them. The germline V gene encodes CDR1 MDHEN and CDR2 SYDVKM. The CDR3 spans 15 residues. CDR3 sequence: CASSLISPSTDTQYF. The CDR3 DNA follows: TGTGCCAGCAGTTTAATCTCTCCTAGCACAGATACGCAGTATTTT.

This chain joins TRBV2 and TRBJ2-7; 8 bases fit TRBD1. In germline, CDR1 is SNHLY, CDR2 FYNNEI. The CDR3 sequence is 13 residues long. V lost 6 bases, J lost 6 bases, and 7 bases stayed unmatched. DNA for the CDR3: TGTGCCAGCAGACGACAGGGGTCTGGCGAGCAGTACTTC. Translation gives CASRRQGSGEQYF.

The rearrangement uses TRBV5-4 and TRBJ2-5; unclear D gene. CDR3 length: 14 residues. The V end was cut by 2 bases, the J end by 2 bases, with 10 bases between. Germline V lookup: CDR1 SGHNT, CDR2 YYREEE (reference sequence). The CDR3 sequence is CASSFQVEQETQYF. CDR3 nucleotide sequence: TGTGCCAGCAGCTTTCAAGTAGAACAAGAGACCCAGTACTTC.

V and J are TRBV19 and TRBJ2-7; TRBD1 matches 9 bases. This CDR3 comprises 16 residues. V lost 3 bases to trimming and J lost 0 bases; unmatched junction nucleotides: 6. Per germline, CDR1 LNHDA and CDR2 SQIVND (reference sequence). Written as DNA, the CDR3 is TGTGCCAGTAGTATTCAAGGGACAGGGAGCTCCTACGAGCAGTACTTC. The encoded protein is CASSIQGTGSSYEQYF.

The CDR3 nucleotides are TGTGCCAGCAGCAAAAATATCTTTGTCACAGATACGCAGTATTTT. The encoded protein is CASSKNIFVTDTQYF. The V and J genes are TRBV7-9 and TRBJ2-3, with D unresolved. The germline V gene encodes CDR1 SEHNR and CDR2 FQNEAQ (reference sequence). With 5 bases removed from V and 2 bases from J, the gap between germline ends came to 14 bases. The CDR3 sequence is 15 residues long.

The J gene is TRBJ2-7, the V gene TRBV7-3, with D unclear. CDR3 length equals 15 residues. V lost 2 bases and J 2 bases, leaving 13 bases between the germline ends. Germline V gives CDR1 SGHTA, CDR2 FQGTGA. CDR3 nucleotide sequence: TGTGCCAGCAGCTTACTCCCCGATGAGACCTACGAGCAGTACTTC. It is translated as CASSLLPDETYEQYF.